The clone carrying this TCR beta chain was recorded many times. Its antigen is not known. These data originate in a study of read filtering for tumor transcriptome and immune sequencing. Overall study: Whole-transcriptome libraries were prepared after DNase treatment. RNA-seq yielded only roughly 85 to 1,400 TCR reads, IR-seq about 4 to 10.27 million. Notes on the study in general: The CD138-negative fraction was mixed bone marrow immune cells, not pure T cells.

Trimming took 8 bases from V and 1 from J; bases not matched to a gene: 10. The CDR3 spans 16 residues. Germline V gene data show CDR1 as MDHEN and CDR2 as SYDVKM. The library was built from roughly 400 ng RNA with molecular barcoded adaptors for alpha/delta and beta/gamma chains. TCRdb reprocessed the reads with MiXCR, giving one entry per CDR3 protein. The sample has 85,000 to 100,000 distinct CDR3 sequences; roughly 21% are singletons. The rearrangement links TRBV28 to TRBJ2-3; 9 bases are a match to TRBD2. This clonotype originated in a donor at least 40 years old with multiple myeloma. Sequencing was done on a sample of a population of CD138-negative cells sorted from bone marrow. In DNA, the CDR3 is TGTGCCAGCCAGGATAGCGGGGGATTGGGCACAGATACGCAGTATTTT. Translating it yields CASQDSGGLGTDTQYF.